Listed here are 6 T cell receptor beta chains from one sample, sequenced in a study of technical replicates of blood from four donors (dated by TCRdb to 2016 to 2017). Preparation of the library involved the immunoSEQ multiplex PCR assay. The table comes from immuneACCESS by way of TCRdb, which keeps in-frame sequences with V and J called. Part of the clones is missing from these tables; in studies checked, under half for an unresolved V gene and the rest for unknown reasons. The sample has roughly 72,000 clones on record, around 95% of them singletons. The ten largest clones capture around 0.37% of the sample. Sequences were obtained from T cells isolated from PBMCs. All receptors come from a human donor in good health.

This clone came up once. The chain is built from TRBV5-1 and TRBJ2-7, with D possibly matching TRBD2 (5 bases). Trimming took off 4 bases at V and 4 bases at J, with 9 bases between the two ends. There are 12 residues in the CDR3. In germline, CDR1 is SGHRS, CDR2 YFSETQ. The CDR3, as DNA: TGCGCCAGCAGCCGCACTAGTTACGAGCAGTACTTC. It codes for CASSRTSYEQYF.

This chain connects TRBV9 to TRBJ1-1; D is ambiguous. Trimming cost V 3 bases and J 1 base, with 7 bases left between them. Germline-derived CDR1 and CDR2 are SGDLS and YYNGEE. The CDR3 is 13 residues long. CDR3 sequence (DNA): TGTGCCAGCAGCGCTCGGTGGAACACTGAAGCTTTCTTT. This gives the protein CASSARWNTEAFF.

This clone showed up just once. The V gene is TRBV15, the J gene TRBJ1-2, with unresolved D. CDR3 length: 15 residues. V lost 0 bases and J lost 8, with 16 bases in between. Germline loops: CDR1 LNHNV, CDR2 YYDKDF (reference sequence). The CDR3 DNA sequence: TGTGCCACCAGCAGAGATCCTAGCACCGGGGAGGGCTACACCTTC. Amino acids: CATSRDPSTGEGYTF.

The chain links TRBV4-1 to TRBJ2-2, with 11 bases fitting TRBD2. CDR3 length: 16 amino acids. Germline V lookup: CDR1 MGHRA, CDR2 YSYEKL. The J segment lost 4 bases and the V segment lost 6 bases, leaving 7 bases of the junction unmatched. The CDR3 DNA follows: TGCGCCAGCAGAGCTACTAGCGGGAGTTTCACCGGGGAGCTGTTTTTT. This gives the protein CASRATSGSFTGELFF.

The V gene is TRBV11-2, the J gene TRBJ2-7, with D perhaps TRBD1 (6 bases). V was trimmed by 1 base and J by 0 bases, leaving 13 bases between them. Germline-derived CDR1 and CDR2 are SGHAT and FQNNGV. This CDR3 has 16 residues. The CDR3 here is CASSLGTGMISYEQYF. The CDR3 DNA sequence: TGTGCCAGCAGCTTAGGTACAGGGATGATCTCCTACGAGCAGTACTTC.

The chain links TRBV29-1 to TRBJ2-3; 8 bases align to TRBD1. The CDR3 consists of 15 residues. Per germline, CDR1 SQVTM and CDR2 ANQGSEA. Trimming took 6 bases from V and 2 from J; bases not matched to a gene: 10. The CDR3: CSVGTGQGHTDTQYF. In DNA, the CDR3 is TGCAGCGTGGGAACTGGACAGGGTCACACAGATACGCAGTATTTT.